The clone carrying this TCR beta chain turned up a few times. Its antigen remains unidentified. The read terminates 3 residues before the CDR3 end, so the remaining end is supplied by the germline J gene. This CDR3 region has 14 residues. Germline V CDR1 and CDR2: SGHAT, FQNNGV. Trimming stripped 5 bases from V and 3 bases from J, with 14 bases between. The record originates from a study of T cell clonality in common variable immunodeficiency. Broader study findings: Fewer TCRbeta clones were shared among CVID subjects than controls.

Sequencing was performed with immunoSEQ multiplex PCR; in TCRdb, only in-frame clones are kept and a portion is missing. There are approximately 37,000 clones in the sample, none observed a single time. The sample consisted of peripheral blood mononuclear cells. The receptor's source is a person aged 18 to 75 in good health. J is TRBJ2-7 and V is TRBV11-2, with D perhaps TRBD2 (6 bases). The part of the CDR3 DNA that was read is TGTGCCAGCAGCCACACCGGGACTTACTACGAG. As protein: CASSHTGTYYE. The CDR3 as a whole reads CASSHTGTYYEQYF.